These 17 T cell receptor beta chains were all obtained from the same sample, sequenced in a study of post-analysis software for immune sequencing data. Findings of the study overall: Roughly 5 TRBV segments occurring more often in patients than controls included TRBV5-6, TRBV5-1 and TRBV20-1.

Carried by the TCR beta cDNA libraries were unique molecular identifiers. One entry per CDR3 protein results from TCRdb running MiXCR on the PCR reads. The sample yields roughly 620,000 distinct CDR3 sequences, 44% seen once. The antigens these receptors bind are not known. Sequencing was carried out using blood. The receptor set was obtained from a girl aged 10 to 17 with multiple sclerosis.

This rearrangement joins TRBV20-1 to TRBJ2-2; no clear D gene. V dropped 6 bases and J dropped 4 bases, with 12 bases sitting between them. The length of the CDR3 is 13 residues. Germline assignment: CDR1 DFQATT and CDR2 SNEGSKA (reference sequence). The CDR3 region is CSAIGSGTGELFF. CDR3 DNA sequence: TGCAGTGCAATAGGTTCGGGCACCGGGGAGCTGTTTTTT.

The chain recombines TRBV4-1 with TRBJ2-2; 7 nucleotides agree with TRBD1. V trimming: 2 bases; J trimming: 2 bases; junction bases outside the gene matches: 8. This CDR3 has 17 amino acids. CDR1 is MGHRA and CDR2 is YSYEKL in the germline V gene. CDR3 amino acids: CASSQRLGQANTGELFF. The CDR3 DNA reads TGCGCCAGCAGCCAAAGGCTAGGACAGGCAAACACCGGGGAGCTGTTTTTT.

The chain carries TRBV20-1 and TRBJ2-5; 8 bases align to TRBD1. The DNA end is more similar to TRBJ2-7, so the J call may be wrong. The CDR3 length is 14 residues. From germline, CDR1 is DFQATT and CDR2 SNEGSKA (reference sequence). DNA of the CDR3: TGCAGTGCTAGCGGACAGGGCTTCCCCTACGAGCAGTACTTC. This sequence encodes CSASGQGFPYEQYF.

Written as DNA, the CDR3 is TGTGCCAGCAGCCCCTTGGGAGGAAGGTCTCCCTATGGCTACACCTTC. This sequence encodes CASSPLGGRSPYGYTF. The chain uses TRBV5-4 and TRBJ1-2, with D unclear. Deletions cut 4 bases from V and 4 bases from J, with 20 bases between. CDR3 length equals 16 residues. Looked up from germline, CDR1 is SGHNT and CDR2 is YYREEE (reference sequence).

The chain couples TRBV3-1 to TRBJ1-2, with 8 nucleotides matching TRBD1. V lost 3 bases and J lost 5; bases outside the gene matches: 5. Germline-derived CDR1 and CDR2 are LGHDT and YNNKEL (reference sequence). The CDR3 length is 14 residues. The CDR3 protein is CASSHGQGGYGYTF. Here the CDR3 DNA reads TGTGCCAGCAGCCACGGACAGGGAGGGTATGGCTACACCTTC.

The chain employs TRBV12-3 or TRBV12-4 and TRBJ2-5, with D hard to call. The CDR3 totals 13 residues. Trimming took 3 bases from V and 5 from J, leaving 10 bases between them. The CDR3 reads CASSLAPRETQYF. The CDR3 nucleotides read TGTGCCAGCAGTTTGGCTCCGAGGGAGACCCAGTACTTC.

The V gene is TRBV6-4, the J gene TRBJ2-1, with 8 bases that match TRBD2. Per the germline V gene, CDR1 is MRHNA and CDR2 is SNTAGT. The CDR3 is 19 amino acids. V was pared by 4 bases and J by 5 bases, with 19 bases of the junction left unmatched. CDR3 coding DNA: TGTGCCAGCAGTGCCAGGGGCGGGGGGTACGATACGGCCCACAATGAGCAGTTCTTC. This codes for CASSARGGGYDTAHNEQFF.

The rearrangement uses TRBV27 and TRBJ1-6; no firm D call. This CDR3 is 15 amino acids long. Germline V gene lookup returns CDR1 MNHEY and CDR2 SMNVEV (reference sequence). Trimming took off 8 bases at V and 13 bases at J, with 24 bases between the two ends. CDR3 sequence (DNA): TGTGCCAGCCGCACTACGAAGGCAGATACTTTGCCCCTCCACTTT. Residues: CASRTTKADTLPLHF.

The chain combines TRBV4-1 with TRBJ2-1, with 11 bases fitting TRBD2. The last part of the DNA fits TRBJ2-7 better; the J call may be wrong. Germline lookup yields CDR1 MGHRA and CDR2 YSYEKL. There are 16 residues in the CDR3. The CDR3 region is CASGQYSGGAAREQYV. The CDR3 DNA is TGCGCCAGCGGCCAATATAGCGGGGGGGCAGCCAGAGAGCAGTACGTC.

The V gene is TRBV12-3 or TRBV12-4, the J gene TRBJ1-1; D gene unclear. Trimming shortened V by 8 bases and J by 13 bases, and 23 bases separated the two germline ends. The CDR3 totals 13 residues. The CDR3 sequence is CASLLLVGRVVFF. CDR3 in DNA: TGTGCCAGCCTACTCCTCGTGGGTCGGGTAGTTTTCTTT.

The rearrangement joins TRBV5-1 to TRBJ2-5, with a possible D match to TRBD2 (6 bases). Germline-derived CDR1 and CDR2 are SGHRS and YFSETQ. The V gene lost 0 bases and the J gene lost 11 bases, with 20 bases spanning the gap. The length of the CDR3 is 15 residues. The CDR3 loop is CASSLAGIGTGEQYF. DNA of the CDR3: TGCGCCAGCAGCTTGGCAGGTATCGGAACGGGGGAGCAGTACTTC.

The J gene is TRBJ2-3, the V gene TRBV5-1; TRBD2 aligns across 8 bases. The trim removed 5 bases at V and 6 bases at J, leaving 11 bases unmatched. The germline V gene encodes CDR1 SGHRS and CDR2 YFSETQ. The CDR3 spans 15 residues. Here the CDR3 DNA reads TGCGCCAGCAGAGGTCAAAGCGGGAGAGCCGATACGCAGTATTTT. Translating gives CASRGQSGRADTQYF.

The rearrangement links TRBV27 to TRBJ2-1, with D perhaps matching TRBD1 (6 bases). CDR3 length: 18 amino acids. The V and J ends lost 5 bases and 6 bases respectively, with 26 bases between them. Germline CDR1 is MNHEY and CDR2 is SMNVEV (reference sequence). CDR3 sequence (DNA): TGTGCCAGCAGTCTTAACCGCCAGGGACAACCAGTAGGCAATGAGCAGTTCTTC. Translation: CASSLNRQGQPVGNEQFF.

This CDR3 reads CASSSPRSAYF. The DNA for the CDR3 is TGTGCCAGCAGTTCCCCCAGATCCGCCTATTTT. The chain joins TRBV12-3 or TRBV12-4 to TRBJ2-3; no clear D gene. The CDR3 is 11 residues long. The V gene lost 4 bases and the J gene lost 15 bases, with 14 bases spanning the gap.

A few counts support this clonotype. The gene calls are TRBV7-2 and TRBJ2-1; no firm D call. Trimming took 1 base from V and 13 from J, leaving 14 bases between them. The length of the CDR3 is 13 residues. Germline V gene sequence: CDR1 SGHTA, CDR2 FQGNSA. The CDR3 nucleotides read TGTGCCAGCAGCTTAGATGTGGACGTCGAACAGTTCTTC. It specifies CASSLDVDVEQFF.

This clonotype has only a few counts. The gene calls are TRBV10-3 and TRBJ2-7; 7 nucleotides align to TRBD2. V was clipped by 6 bases and J by 2 bases; unmatched bases: 7. Germline loops: CDR1 ENHRY, CDR2 SYGVKD. The CDR3 extends over 14 amino acids. CDR3 in amino acids: CAIRPSGTTYEQYF. For the CDR3, the DNA is TGTGCCATCAGACCGAGCGGGACCACCTACGAGCAGTACTTC.

The chain is built from TRBV29-1 and TRBJ2-5; D assignment may be TRBD1 or TRBD2 (6 bases each). V was trimmed by 3 bases and J by 5 bases, leaving 10 bases between them. CDR1 is SQVTM and CDR2 is ANQGSEA in the germline V gene. CDR3 size: 12 residues. CDR3 in DNA: TGCAGCGTTGAGGAGGGGGAGGAGACCCAGTACTTC. Encoded protein: CSVEEGEETQYF.